The 9 T cell receptor beta chains presented below share a single source sample, sequenced in a study of response to subunit inactivated influenza vaccine. TCRdb re-called the RT-PCR reads with MiXCR, one entry per CDR3 protein. In the table there are a few hundred thousand distinct CDR3 sequences, 21% of which are singletons. The source material was PBMCs from blood, sampled about 20 months after vaccination. These receptors all stem from a man between 50 and 75 years old who received an inactivated influenza vaccine.

This clonotype was found a few times. The CDR3 DNA follows: TGTGCCAGCAGTGAATGGGAGACAGGGAACACTGAAGCTTTCTTT. This codes for CASSEWETGNTEAFF. The genes are TRBV6-1 and TRBJ1-1; possible D gene TRBD1, 6 bases. This CDR3 has 15 amino acids. Looked up from germline, CDR1 is MNHNS and CDR2 is SASEGT. The V and J ends lost 2 bases and 1 base respectively, with 11 bases between them.

This clonotype was observed a few times. V usage is TRBV21-1 and J usage is TRBJ1-1; the D call of TRBD1 is as the table states it, not checked on the DNA. TRBV21-1 is marked as a pseudogene. The CDR3 loop spans 14 amino acids. CDR3 bases: TGTGCCAGCAGCAAAAACTTAACAGGGGCTGAAGCTTTCTTT. Translation gives CASSKNLTGAEAFF.

The sample holds a few counts of this clonotype. The J gene is TRBJ2-7, the V gene TRBV5-1, with 8 bases that match TRBD1. The J segment lost 7 bases and the V segment lost 1 base, leaving 10 bases of the junction unmatched. The germline gives CDR1 SGHRS, CDR2 YFSETQ. The CDR3 totals 15 residues. CDR3 sequence reads: CASSLMTGVVGEQYF. The CDR3 DNA reads as TGCGCCAGCAGCTTGATGACAGGGGTTGTGGGTGAGCAGTACTTC.

The chain uses TRBV7-9 and TRBJ2-3, with D possibly being TRBD2 (6 bases). Trimming removed 5 bases at V and 2 bases at J, with 17 bases between. CDR1 and CDR2 from the germline V gene are SEHNR and FQNEAQ (reference sequence). This CDR3 has 16 amino acids. The CDR3 DNA reads as TGTGCCAGCAGCCCTGGGGCAGGACTACTCACAGATACGCAGTATTTT. This gives the protein CASSPGAGLLTDTQYF.

This clonotype was seen ten or more times. DNA for the CDR3: TGTGCCAGCAGTTATTTCTCCTATAATTCACCCCTCCACTTT. Its protein is CASSYFSYNSPLHF. The V and J genes are TRBV6-5 and TRBJ1-6; D gene ambiguous. From germline, CDR1 is MNHEY and CDR2 SVGAGI. The CDR3 has 14 amino acids. V lost 3 bases to trimming and J lost 0 bases, with 3 bases between them.

This rearrangement joins TRBV18 to TRBJ1-1; TRBD1 aligns across 8 bases. The CDR3 loop spans 14 amino acids. Germline V gene lookup returns CDR1 KGHSH and CDR2 LQKENI. V shed 6 bases, J shed 9 bases, and the junction held 12 bases outside the gene matches. This chain's CDR3 is CASSETEGQAKAFF. In DNA, the CDR3 is TGTGCCAGCTCCGAAACGGAGGGACAGGCGAAAGCTTTCTTT.

The V and J genes are TRBV20-1 and TRBJ2-3; 10 bases are a match to TRBD2. The CDR3 is 16 amino acids. V trimming: 6 bases; J trimming: 1 base; junction bases outside the gene matches: 10. From germline, CDR1 is DFQATT and CDR2 SNEGSKA (reference sequence). CDR3 loop: CSARGSGRGGTDTQYF. The CDR3 region has the DNA TGCAGTGCCCGAGGGAGCGGGAGGGGGGGCACAGATACGCAGTATTTT.

This clonotype has a handful of counts. The V call is TRBV7-2, the J call TRBJ1-4; D is ambiguous. Germline-derived CDR1 and CDR2 are SGHTA and FQGNSA. The V end was cut by 5 bases, the J end by 7 bases, with 14 bases between. The CDR3 runs 14 residues. CDR3 loop: CASSPSRFREKLFF. The DNA of the CDR3 is TGTGCCAGCAGCCCGTCCCGGTTTCGTGAAAAACTGTTTTTT.

This clonotype was seen a few times. The gene calls are TRBV5-1 and TRBJ1-6, with 8 nucleotides matching TRBD1. V gave up 2 bases and J gave up 8 bases; unmatched junction bases: 3. Germline V CDR1 and CDR2: SGHRS, YFSETQ. The CDR3 runs 14 residues. CDR3 sequence (DNA): TGCGCCAGCAGCTTCAACAGGGGGGATTCACCCCTCCACTTT. It is translated as CASSFNRGDSPLHF. The variable domain in full, with the rest retrieved from reference TRBV5-1 and TRBJ1-6, is KAGVTQTPRYLIKTRGQQVTLSCSPISGHRSVSWYQQTPGQGLQFLFEYFSETQRNKGNFPGRFSGRQFSNSRSEMNVSTLELGDSALYLCASSFNRGDSPLHFGNGTRLTVT.